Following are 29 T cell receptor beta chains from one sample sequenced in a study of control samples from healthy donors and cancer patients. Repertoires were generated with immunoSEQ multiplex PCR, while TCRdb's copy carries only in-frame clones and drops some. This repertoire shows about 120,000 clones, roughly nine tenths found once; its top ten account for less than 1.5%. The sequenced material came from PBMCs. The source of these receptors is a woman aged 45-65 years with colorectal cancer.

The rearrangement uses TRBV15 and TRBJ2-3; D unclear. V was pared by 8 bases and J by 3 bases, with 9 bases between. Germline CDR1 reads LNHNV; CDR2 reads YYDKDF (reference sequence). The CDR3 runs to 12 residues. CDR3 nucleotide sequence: TGTGCCACCTCCACTCGTACAGATACGCAGTATTTT. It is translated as CATSTRTDTQYF. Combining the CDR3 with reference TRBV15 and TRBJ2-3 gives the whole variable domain DAMVIQNPRYQVTQFGKPVTLSCSQTLNHNVMYWYQQKSSQAPKLLFHYYDKDFNNEADTPDNFQSRRPNTSFCFLDIRSPGLGDTAMYLCATSTRTDTQYFGPGTRLTVL.

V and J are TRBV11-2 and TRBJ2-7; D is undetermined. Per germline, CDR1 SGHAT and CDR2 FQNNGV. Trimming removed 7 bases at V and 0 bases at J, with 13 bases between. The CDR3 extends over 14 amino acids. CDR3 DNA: TGTGCCAGCAAATTCTCTCGCGGCTCCTACGAGCAGTACTTC. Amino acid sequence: CASKFSRGSYEQYF.

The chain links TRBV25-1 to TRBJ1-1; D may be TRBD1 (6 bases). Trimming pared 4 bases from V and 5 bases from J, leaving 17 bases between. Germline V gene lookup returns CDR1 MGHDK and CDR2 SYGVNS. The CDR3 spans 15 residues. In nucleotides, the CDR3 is TGTGCCAGCAGTGTCGTCAGGGGAGTGGGGACTGAAGCTTTCTTT. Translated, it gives CASSVVRGVGTEAFF.

As DNA, the CDR3 is TGTGCCAGCAGCTCACTCACTAGCGGGGATTACAATGAGCAGTTCTTC. Residues: CASSSLTSGDYNEQFF. The J gene is TRBJ2-1, the V gene TRBV7-8; TRBD2 matches at 10 bases. The germline gives CDR1 SGHVS, CDR2 FQNEAQ. The CDR3 is 16 amino acids. Trimming took 4 bases from V and 4 from J; bases not matched to a gene: 7.

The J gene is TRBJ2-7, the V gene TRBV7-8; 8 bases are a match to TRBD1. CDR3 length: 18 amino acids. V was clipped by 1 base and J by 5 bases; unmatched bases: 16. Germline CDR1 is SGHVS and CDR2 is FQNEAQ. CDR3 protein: CASSLEWSGGLGIDEQYF. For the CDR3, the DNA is TGTGCCAGCAGCTTAGAGTGGTCAGGGGGCCTCGGTATAGACGAGCAGTACTTC.

CDR3 in DNA: TGTGCCAGCAGCTTGTTGAGTAGCGGGGCCTACAATGAGCAGTTCTTC. It encodes CASSLLSSGAYNEQFF. This chain connects TRBV5-4 to TRBJ2-1, with TRBD2 matching 8 bases. From germline, CDR1 is SGHNT and CDR2 YYREEE (reference sequence). The CDR3 spans 16 residues. J was trimmed by 2 bases and V by 1 base; bases with no gene match: 5.

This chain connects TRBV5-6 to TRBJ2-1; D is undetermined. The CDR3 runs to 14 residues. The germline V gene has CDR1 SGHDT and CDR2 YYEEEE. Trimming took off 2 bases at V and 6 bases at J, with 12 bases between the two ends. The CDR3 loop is CASSFGSTGNEQFF. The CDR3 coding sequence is TGTGCCAGCAGCTTTGGGTCCACGGGCAATGAGCAGTTCTTC. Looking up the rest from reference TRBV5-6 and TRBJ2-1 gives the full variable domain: DAGVTQSPTHLIKTRGQQVTLRCSPKSGHDTVSWYQQALGQGPQFIFQYYEEEERQRGNFPDRFSGHQFPNYSSELNVNALLLGDSALYLCASSFGSTGNEQFFGPGTRLTVL.

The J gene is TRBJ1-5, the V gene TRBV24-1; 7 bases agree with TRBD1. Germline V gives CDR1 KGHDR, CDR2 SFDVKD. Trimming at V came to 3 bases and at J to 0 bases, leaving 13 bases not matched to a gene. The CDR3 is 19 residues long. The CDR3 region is CATSDAVRTGLFSNQPQHF. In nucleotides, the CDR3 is TGTGCCACCAGTGATGCAGTGAGGACAGGCCTTTTTAGCAATCAGCCCCAGCATTTT.

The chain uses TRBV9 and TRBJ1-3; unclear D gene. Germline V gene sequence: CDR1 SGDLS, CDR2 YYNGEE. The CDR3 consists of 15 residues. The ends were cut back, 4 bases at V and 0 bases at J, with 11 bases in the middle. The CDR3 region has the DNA TGTGCCAGCAGCCCCCGGAGGGACTCTGGAAACACCATATATTTT. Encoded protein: CASSPRRDSGNTIYF.

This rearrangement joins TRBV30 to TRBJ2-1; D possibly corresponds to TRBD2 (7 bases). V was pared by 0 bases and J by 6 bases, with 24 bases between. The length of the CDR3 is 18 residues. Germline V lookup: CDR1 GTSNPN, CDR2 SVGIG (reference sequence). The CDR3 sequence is CAWSVPGGRGGKVNEQFF. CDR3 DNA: TGTGCCTGGAGTGTCCCCGGGGGGCGGGGTGGGAAGGTCAATGAGCAGTTCTTC.

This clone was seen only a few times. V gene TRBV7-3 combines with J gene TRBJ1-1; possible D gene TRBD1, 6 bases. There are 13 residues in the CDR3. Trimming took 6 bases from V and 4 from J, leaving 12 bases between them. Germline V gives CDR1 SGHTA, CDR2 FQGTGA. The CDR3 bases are TGTGCCAGCAGTACACAGGGAGGCACTGAAGCTTTCTTT. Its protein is CASSTQGGTEAFF. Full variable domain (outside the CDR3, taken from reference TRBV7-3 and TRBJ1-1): GAGVSQTPSNKVTEKGKYVELRCDPISGHTALYWYRQSLGQGPEFLIYFQGTGAADDSGLPNDRFFAVRPEGSVSTLKIQRTERGDSAVYLCASSTQGGTEAFFGQGTRLTVV.

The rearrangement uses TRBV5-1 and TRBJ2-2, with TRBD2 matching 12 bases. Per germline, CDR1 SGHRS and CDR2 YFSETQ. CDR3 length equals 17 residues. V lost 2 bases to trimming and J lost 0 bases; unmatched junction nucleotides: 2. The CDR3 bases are TGCGCCAGCAGCTTCCTAGCGGGGGGGCCGAACACCGGGGAGCTGTTTTTT. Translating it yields CASSFLAGGPNTGELFF.

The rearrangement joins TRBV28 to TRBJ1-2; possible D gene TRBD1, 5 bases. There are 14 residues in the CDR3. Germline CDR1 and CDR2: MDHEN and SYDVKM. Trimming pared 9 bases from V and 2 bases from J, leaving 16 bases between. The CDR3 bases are TGTGCCAGTTTACGACGGGGACTGAACTATGGCTACACCTTC. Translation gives CASLRRGLNYGYTF.

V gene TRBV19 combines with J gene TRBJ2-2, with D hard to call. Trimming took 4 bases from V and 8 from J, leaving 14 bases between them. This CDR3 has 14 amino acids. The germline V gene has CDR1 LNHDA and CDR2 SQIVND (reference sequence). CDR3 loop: CASSTGSQGGELFF. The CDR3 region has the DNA TGTGCCAGTAGTACCGGGTCCCAAGGAGGGGAGCTGTTTTTT.

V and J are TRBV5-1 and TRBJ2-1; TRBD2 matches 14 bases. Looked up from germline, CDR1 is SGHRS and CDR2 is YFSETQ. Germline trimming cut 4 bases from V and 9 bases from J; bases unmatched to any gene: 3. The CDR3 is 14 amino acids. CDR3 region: CASSPGTSGSEQFF. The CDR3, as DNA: TGCGCCAGCAGCCCCGGGACTAGCGGGAGTGAGCAGTTCTTC. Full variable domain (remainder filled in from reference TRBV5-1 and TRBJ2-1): KAGVTQTPRYLIKTRGQQVTLSCSPISGHRSVSWYQQTPGQGLQFLFEYFSETQRNKGNFPGRFSGRQFSNSRSEMNVSTLELGDSALYLCASSPGTSGSEQFFGPGTRLTVL.

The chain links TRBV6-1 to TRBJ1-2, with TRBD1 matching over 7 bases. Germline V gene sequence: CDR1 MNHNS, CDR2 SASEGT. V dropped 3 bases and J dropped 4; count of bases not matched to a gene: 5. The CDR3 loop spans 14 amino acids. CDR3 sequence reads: CASSEAQGGYGYTF. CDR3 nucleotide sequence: TGTGCCAGCAGTGAGGCCCAGGGGGGCTATGGCTACACCTTC.

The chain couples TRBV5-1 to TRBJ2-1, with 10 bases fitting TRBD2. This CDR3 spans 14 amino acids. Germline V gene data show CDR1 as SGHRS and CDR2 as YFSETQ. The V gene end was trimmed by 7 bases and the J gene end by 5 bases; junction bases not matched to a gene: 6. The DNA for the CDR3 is TGCGCCAGCGGTTACGGACTAGCGGACAATGAGCAGTTCTTC. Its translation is CASGYGLADNEQFF.

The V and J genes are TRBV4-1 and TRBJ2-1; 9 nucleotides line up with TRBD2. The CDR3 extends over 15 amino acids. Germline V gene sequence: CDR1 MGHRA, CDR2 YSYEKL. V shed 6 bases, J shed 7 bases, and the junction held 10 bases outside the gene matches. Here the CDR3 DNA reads TGCGCCAGCAGTCGCGGGAGGGGCAAGTCGAATGAGCAGTTCTTC. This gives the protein CASSRGRGKSNEQFF.

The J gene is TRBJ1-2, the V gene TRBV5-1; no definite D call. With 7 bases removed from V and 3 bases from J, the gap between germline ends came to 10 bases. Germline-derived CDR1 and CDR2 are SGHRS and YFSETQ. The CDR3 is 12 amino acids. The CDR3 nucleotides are TGCGCCAGCTACGGACCGGACTATGGCTACACCTTC. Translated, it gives CASYGPDYGYTF.

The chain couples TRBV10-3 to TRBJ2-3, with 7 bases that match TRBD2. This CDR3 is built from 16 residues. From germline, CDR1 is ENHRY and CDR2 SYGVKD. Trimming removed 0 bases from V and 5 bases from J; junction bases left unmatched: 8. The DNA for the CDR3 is TGTGCCATCAGTGAGTCCGGGGGGACTTTACTAGATACGCAGTATTTT. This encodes CAISESGGTLLDTQYF.

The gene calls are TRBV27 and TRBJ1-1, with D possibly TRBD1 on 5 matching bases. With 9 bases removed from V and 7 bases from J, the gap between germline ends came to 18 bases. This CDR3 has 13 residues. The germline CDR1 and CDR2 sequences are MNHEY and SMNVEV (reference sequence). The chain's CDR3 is CASSDPGAGEAFF. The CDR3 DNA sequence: TGTGCCAGTAGCGATCCTGGGGCAGGTGAAGCTTTCTTT.

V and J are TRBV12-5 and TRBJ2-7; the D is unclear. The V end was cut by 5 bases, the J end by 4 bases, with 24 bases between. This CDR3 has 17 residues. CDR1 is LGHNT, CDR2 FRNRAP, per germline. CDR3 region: CASGLEWRDSTEYEQYF. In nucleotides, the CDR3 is TGTGCTAGTGGTCTTGAATGGAGAGACTCAACCGAGTACGAGCAGTACTTC. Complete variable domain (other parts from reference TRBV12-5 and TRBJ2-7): DARVTQTPRHKVTEMGQEVTMRCQPILGHNTVFWYRQTMMQGLELLAYFRNRAPLDDSGMPKDRFSAEMPDATLATLKIQPSEPRDSAVYFCASGLEWRDSTEYEQYFGPGTRLTVT.

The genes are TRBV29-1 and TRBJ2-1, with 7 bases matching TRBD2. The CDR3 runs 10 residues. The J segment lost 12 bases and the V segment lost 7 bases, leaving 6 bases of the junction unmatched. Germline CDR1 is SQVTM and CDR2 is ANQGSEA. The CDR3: CSGGGGSQFF. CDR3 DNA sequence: TGCAGCGGTGGGGGGGGATCGCAGTTCTTC.

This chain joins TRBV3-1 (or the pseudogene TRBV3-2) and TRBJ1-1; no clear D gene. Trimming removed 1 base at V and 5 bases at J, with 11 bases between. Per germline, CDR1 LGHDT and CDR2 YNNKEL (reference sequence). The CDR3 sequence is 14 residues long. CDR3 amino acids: CASSQATGGTEAFF. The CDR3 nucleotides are TGTGCCAGCAGCCAAGCAACGGGCGGGACTGAAGCTTTCTTT.

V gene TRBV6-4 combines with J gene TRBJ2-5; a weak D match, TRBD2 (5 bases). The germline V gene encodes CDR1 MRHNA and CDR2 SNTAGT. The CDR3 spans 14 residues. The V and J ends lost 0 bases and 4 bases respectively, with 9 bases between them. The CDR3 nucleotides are TGTGCCAGCAGTGACTCCCGGGCGGGAGAGACCCAGTACTTC. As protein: CASSDSRAGETQYF.

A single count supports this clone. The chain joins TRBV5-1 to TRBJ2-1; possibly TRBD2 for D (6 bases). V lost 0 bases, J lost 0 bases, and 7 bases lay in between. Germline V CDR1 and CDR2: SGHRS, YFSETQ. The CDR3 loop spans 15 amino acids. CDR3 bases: TGCGCCAGCAGCTTGGCGGGGGACTCCTACAATGAGCAGTTCTTC. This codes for CASSLAGDSYNEQFF.

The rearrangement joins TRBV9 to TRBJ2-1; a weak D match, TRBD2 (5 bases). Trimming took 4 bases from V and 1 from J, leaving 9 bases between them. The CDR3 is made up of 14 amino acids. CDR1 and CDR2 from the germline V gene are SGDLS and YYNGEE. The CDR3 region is CASSRTSSYNEQFF. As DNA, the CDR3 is TGTGCCAGCAGCCGAACTAGTTCCTACAATGAGCAGTTCTTC.

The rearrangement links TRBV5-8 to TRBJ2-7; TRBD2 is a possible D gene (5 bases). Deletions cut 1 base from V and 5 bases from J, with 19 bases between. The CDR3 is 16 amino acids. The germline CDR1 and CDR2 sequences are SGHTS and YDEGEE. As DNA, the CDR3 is TGTGCCAGCAGCTTGATAAAGAGGGCGAGGTCCAACGAGCAGTACTTC. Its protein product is CASSLIKRARSNEQYF.

In DNA, the CDR3 is TGTGCCAGCAGCTCCCGCCCCTACGAGCAGTACTTC. Its protein is CASSSRPYEQYF. J is TRBJ2-7 and V is TRBV13, with D unclear. The CDR3 loop spans 12 amino acids. V lost 4 bases to trimming and J lost 2 bases, with 6 bases between them. CDR1 is PRHDT and CDR2 is FYEKMQ in the germline V gene (reference sequence).